This TCR beta chain is from a study of blood T cell repertoires in COVID-19. Looking at the study overall: Sites across the United States, Italy and Spain contributed samples from acute and convalescent COVID-19. T cells, B-cell-depleted T cells, or PBMCs supplied cDNA or gDNA.

Methods used by the authors: By means of reference gene primer amplification, nucleated cell counts were estimated. Data came from immunoSEQ multiplex PCR; TCRdb stores just in-frame clones and leaves some out. V and J calls and clone size are those listed in that table; D and trimming were worked out from the DNA. Of 50,000 to 65,000 clones listed, 86% are singletons. This clonotype originated in a man aged 55 to 70 with acute or convalescent COVID-19. Sequenced: peripheral blood.

The CDR3 DNA is TGTGCCAGCACACCACCAGGGTCCTACGAGCAGTACTTC. It encodes CASTPPGSYEQYF. V gene TRBV11-1 combines with J gene TRBJ2-7, with TRBD1 as a possible D gene (5 bases). CDR1 and CDR2 from the germline V gene are SGHAT and FQDESV (reference sequence). The CDR3 is 13 amino acids. Trimming cost V 7 bases and J 1 base, with 11 bases left between them.